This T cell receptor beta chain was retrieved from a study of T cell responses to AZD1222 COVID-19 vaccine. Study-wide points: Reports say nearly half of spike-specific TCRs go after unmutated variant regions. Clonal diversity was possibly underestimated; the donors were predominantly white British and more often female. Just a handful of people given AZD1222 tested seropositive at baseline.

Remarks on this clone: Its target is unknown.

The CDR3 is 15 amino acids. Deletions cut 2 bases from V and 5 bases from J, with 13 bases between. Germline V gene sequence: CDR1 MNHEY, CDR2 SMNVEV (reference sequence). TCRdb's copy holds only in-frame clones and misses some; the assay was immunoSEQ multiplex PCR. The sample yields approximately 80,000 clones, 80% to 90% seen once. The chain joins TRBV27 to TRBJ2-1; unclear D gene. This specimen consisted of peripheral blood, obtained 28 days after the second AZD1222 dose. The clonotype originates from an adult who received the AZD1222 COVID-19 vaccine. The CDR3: CASSLRPHYNNEQFF. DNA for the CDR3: TGTGCCAGCAGTTTACGACCCCACTACAACAATGAGCAGTTCTTC.